This record concerns one TCR beta chain sequence. CDR3 size: 13 residues. Germline CDR1 is ENHRY and CDR2 is SYGVKD. Trimming cost V 6 bases and J 10 bases, with 16 bases left between them. The entry originates in a study of shared clonotypes between healthy human individuals. This table comes from immunoSEQ multiplex PCR, and its TCRdb copy is limited to in-frame clones, with some not included. Among just over 2,000,000 clones listed, about 95% were seen once. CD8 cells regarded as naive lacked CD45RO, were positively chosen for CCR7, and omitted terminally differentiated effector memory CD45RA+ cells.

The sequence came from a young man in good health. The specimen was naive CD8+ T cells sorted from blood. This chain joins TRBV10-3 and TRBJ2-1; D might be TRBD2 (6 bases). The CDR3 region has the DNA TGTGCCATCAGGCCAGCGGGCGATGGGGAGCAGTTCTTC. Protein product: CAIRPAGDGEQFF.